The 22 T cell receptor beta chains in this list originate from one sample, sequenced in a study of blood T cell repertoires in COVID-19. Sequenced by immunoSEQ multiplex PCR; TCRdb stores in-frame clones only, minus some. The sample consists of about 340,000 clones, roughly nine tenths of them appearing once. Sample: PBMCs or T cells enriched from blood (not recorded which). All receptors derive from a woman aged 25-40 years who had recovered from COVID-19.

This chain links TRBV9 with TRBJ2-5; perhaps TRBD2 as D (6 bases). V gave up 0 bases and J gave up 4 bases, with 13 bases separating them. The CDR3 has 15 residues. Per germline, CDR1 SGDLS and CDR2 YYNGEE. The CDR3 DNA follows: TGTGCCAGCAGCGTAGCCCCCCGACTAGGAGAGACCCAGTACTTC. Amino acid sequence: CASSVAPRLGETQYF.

This chain joins TRBV4-3 and TRBJ2-7; no definite D call. Germline CDR1 reads LGHNA; CDR2 reads YSLEER. V dropped 1 base and J dropped 3 bases, with 13 bases sitting between them. The CDR3 has 15 amino acids. CDR3 residues: CASSQAPAQYYEQYF. CDR3 nucleotide sequence: TGCGCCAGCAGCCAAGCCCCCGCACAGTACTACGAGCAGTACTTC.

The gene calls are TRBV14 and TRBJ2-7; the D gene is possibly TRBD2 (5 bases). The CDR3 has 14 amino acids. The germline V gene encodes CDR1 SGHDN and CDR2 FVKESK. Deletions cut 4 bases from V and 4 bases from J, with 14 bases between. The CDR3 nucleotides are TGTGCCAGCAGCCCCGGGATGATGCTTTACGAGCAGTACTTC. Amino acids: CASSPGMMLYEQYF. The full variable domain, rest sourced from reference TRBV14 and TRBJ2-7, is EAGVTQFPSHSVIEKGQTVTLRCDPISGHDNLYWYRRVMGKEIKFLLHFVKESKQDESGMPNNRFLAERTGGTYSTLKVQPAELEDSGVYFCASSPGMMLYEQYFGPGTRLTVT.

The chain uses TRBV7-2 and TRBJ1-1; D is uncertain. The V end was cut by 5 bases, the J end by 7 bases, with 17 bases between. The CDR3 runs to 14 residues. Germline-derived CDR1 and CDR2 are SGHTA and FQGNSA. The CDR3 loop reads CASSQRGRLDEAFF. CDR3 nucleotides: TGTGCCAGCAGCCAGAGAGGGAGGTTGGATGAAGCTTTCTTT.

This chain joins TRBV21-1 and TRBJ2-7; the table assigns TRBD1, which was not confirmed against the DNA. TRBV21-1 represents a pseudogene. This CDR3 has 19 residues. This CDR3 is CASSKDRGTQATGTYEQYF. CDR3 DNA sequence: TGTGCCAGCAGCAAAGATAGGGGGACACAAGCTACAGGCACCTACGAGCAGTACTTC.

The rearrangement joins TRBV7-3 to TRBJ1-4; TRBD1 aligns across 7 bases. The germline V gene encodes CDR1 SGHTA and CDR2 FQGTGA. The CDR3 sequence is 18 residues long. The V and J ends lost 4 bases and 2 bases, in that order; junction bases with no gene match: 13. CDR3 in DNA: TGTGCCAGCAGCTCACCGACAGGGTTTGACGTTACTAATGAAAAACTGTTTTTT. It yields the protein CASSSPTGFDVTNEKLFF.

The chain recombines TRBV19 with TRBJ1-4, with D possibly TRBD1 on 6 matching bases. Germline V lookup: CDR1 LNHDA, CDR2 SQIVND (reference sequence). Trimming took 4 bases from V and 0 from J, leaving 15 bases between them. The length of the CDR3 is 17 residues. The CDR3 DNA sequence: TGTGCCAGTAGTACCTCATACGGACAGTCAACTAATGAAAAACTGTTTTTT. Translation gives CASSTSYGQSTNEKLFF. Based on the CDR3 plus reference TRBV19 and TRBJ1-4, the full variable domain is DGGITQSPKYLFRKEGQNVTLSCEQNLNHDAMYWYRQDPGQGLRLIYYSQIVNDFQKGDIAEGYSVSREKKESFPLTVTSAQKNPTAFYLCASSTSYGQSTNEKLFFGSGTQLSVL.

This sequence joins TRBV19 and TRBJ2-1; 8 bases are a match to TRBD2. CDR3 size: 16 residues. The germline gives CDR1 LNHDA, CDR2 SQIVND (reference sequence). V shed 5 bases and J 4 bases; nucleotides not matched to a gene: 10. The CDR3 here is CASSVLTSGEYNEQFF. CDR3 bases: TGTGCCAGTAGTGTCCTAACTAGCGGCGAATACAATGAGCAGTTCTTC.

V gene TRBV4-3 combines with J gene TRBJ2-3; D ambiguous. The germline CDR1 and CDR2 sequences are LGHNA and YSLEER. V lost 0 bases, J lost 2 bases, and 9 bases lay in between. The CDR3 spans 15 residues. In nucleotides, the CDR3 is TGCGCCAGCAGCCAAGATTGGAGACCCACAGATACGCAGTATTTT. Translation: CASSQDWRPTDTQYF.

The chain combines TRBV28 with TRBJ1-6, with D possibly being TRBD1 (5 bases). Germline assignment: CDR1 MDHEN and CDR2 SYDVKM. V was shortened by 2 bases and J by 5 bases, with 13 bases between the two germline ends. The CDR3 runs to 16 residues. The DNA of the CDR3 is TGTGCCAGCAGTTTAGGCGGGGGGTTTAATAATTCACCCCTCCACTTT. This sequence encodes CASSLGGGFNNSPLHF. The full variable domain, completed using reference TRBV28 and TRBJ1-6, is DVKVTQSSRYLVKRTGEKVFLECVQDMDHENMFWYRQDPGLGLRLIYFSYDVKMKEKGDIPEGYSVSREKKERFSLILESASTNQTSMYLCASSLGGGFNNSPLHFGNGTRLTVT.

CDR3 sequence: CASSLLLRDTQYF. Here the CDR3 DNA reads TGTGCCAGCAGTTTATTATTGAGAGATACGCAGTATTTT. The V and J genes are TRBV27 and TRBJ2-3, with D hard to call. V shed 1 base and J shed 5 bases, with 7 bases lying between them. The CDR3 totals 13 residues. Germline lookup yields CDR1 MNHEY and CDR2 SMNVEV (reference sequence).

The chain uses TRBV7-9 and TRBJ1-1; 7 bases align to TRBD1. Per the germline V gene, CDR1 is SEHNR and CDR2 is FQNEAQ (reference sequence). This CDR3 region has 14 residues. V dropped 1 base and J dropped 6; count of bases not matched to a gene: 5. CDR3 in DNA: TGTGCCAGCAGCTTAGTGACAGGGTATCCTGAAGCTTTCTTT. Protein: CASSLVTGYPEAFF.

The chain employs TRBV28 and TRBJ1-6; 10 nucleotides align to TRBD1. The CDR3 covers 13 residues. V lost 4 bases and J lost 14; bases outside the gene matches: 5. CDR1 is MDHEN, CDR2 SYDVKM, per germline. For the CDR3, the DNA is TGTGCCAGCAGTTCCCGGGACAGGGGCACCCTCCACTTT. Its translation: CASSSRDRGTLHF. The full variable domain, with the rest looked up from reference TRBV28 and TRBJ1-6, is DVKVTQSSRYLVKRTGEKVFLECVQDMDHENMFWYRQDPGLGLRLIYFSYDVKMKEKGDIPEGYSVSREKKERFSLILESASTNQTSMYLCASSSRDRGTLHFGNGTRLTVT.

This clone occurred once. This rearrangement joins TRBV27 to TRBJ2-5, with 13 bases that match TRBD2. The V segment lost 6 bases and the J segment 4 bases; nucleotides outside the gene matches: 2. The germline CDR1 and CDR2 sequences are MNHEY and SMNVEV (reference sequence). The CDR3 extends over 14 amino acids. CDR3 amino acids: CASRRLAGGETQYF. The DNA for the CDR3 is TGTGCCAGCAGGCGACTAGCGGGAGGAGAGACCCAGTACTTC.

The chain joins TRBV4-2 to TRBJ2-1; 12 nucleotides match TRBD2. With V trimmed by 1 base and J by 8 bases, 6 bases remained unmatched. This CDR3 is built from 16 residues. From germline, CDR1 is LGHNA and CDR2 YNFKEQ. CDR3 sequence reads: CASSQGLAGGGDEQFF. CDR3 coding DNA: TGTGCCAGCAGCCAAGGGCTAGCGGGGGGGGGTGATGAGCAGTTCTTC.

The rearrangement links TRBV19 to TRBJ2-7; the match to TRBD1 covers 8 bases. This CDR3 is built from 14 residues. With V trimmed by 10 bases and J by 0 bases, 8 bases remained unmatched. The germline gives CDR1 LNHDA, CDR2 SQIVND (reference sequence). The CDR3 nucleotides are TGTGCCACTAACCTCGGACAGGGCTCCTACGAGCAGTACTTC. Protein product: CATNLGQGSYEQYF.

The chain couples TRBV7-9 to TRBJ2-3, with 11 bases identical to TRBD2. The germline gives CDR1 SEHNR, CDR2 FQNEAQ (reference sequence). This CDR3 comprises 16 residues. The ends lost 4 bases at V and 2 bases at J; junction bases unmatched: 5. The chain's CDR3 is CASSWGLAENTDTQYF. CDR3 nucleotides: TGTGCCAGCAGCTGGGGACTAGCGGAAAACACAGATACGCAGTATTTT.

This chain connects TRBV15 to TRBJ1-4, with D unclear. Trimming removed 1 base at V and 7 bases at J, with 13 bases between. Germline CDR1 and CDR2: LNHNV and YYDKDF (reference sequence). The CDR3 spans 15 residues. The CDR3 region is CATSRAPLGSEKLFF. The CDR3 coding sequence is TGTGCCACCAGCAGAGCCCCTCTCGGGTCTGAAAAACTGTTTTTT.

V gene TRBV4-2 combines with J gene TRBJ1-2, with TRBD1 as a possible D gene (6 bases). V gave up 1 base and J gave up 4 bases, with 10 bases separating them. This CDR3 comprises 14 residues. CDR1 is LGHNA, CDR2 YNFKEQ, per germline. This CDR3 reads CASSQGTDFYGYTF. CDR3 DNA sequence: TGTGCCAGCAGCCAAGGGACAGATTTCTATGGCTACACCTTC.

This sequence joins TRBV6-5 and TRBJ1-1, with D uncertain. The V gene lost 6 bases and the J gene lost 3 bases, with 14 bases spanning the gap. Germline V gives CDR1 MNHEY, CDR2 SVGAGI. This CDR3 region has 14 residues. In DNA form, the CDR3 reads TGTGCCAGCAGCCTCCAAAGGCAGGACACTGAAGCTTTCTTT. Its protein is CASSLQRQDTEAFF.

This clone is a singleton in its sample. The chain couples TRBV11-2 to TRBJ2-1, with 7 bases that match TRBD1. Germline V lookup: CDR1 SGHAT, CDR2 FQNNGV. CDR3 size: 16 residues. V lost 5 bases to trimming and J lost 6 bases; unmatched junction nucleotides: 13. The CDR3 spells CASSRVTGKRGNEQFF. The DNA of the CDR3 is TGTGCCAGCAGCCGAGTGACAGGGAAGAGGGGCAATGAGCAGTTCTTC.

This chain connects TRBV11-3 to TRBJ2-4; D is undetermined. The CDR3 is 15 residues long. Trimming removed 5 bases from V and 7 bases from J, with 18 bases in between. The V gene's germline CDR1 is SGHNT and CDR2 YENEEA. CDR3 sequence (DNA): TGTGCCAGCAGCCCGCATGATAGTGCAGCGAACATTCAGTACTTC. This codes for CASSPHDSAANIQYF.